A single sample is the source of the 10 T cell receptor beta chains below, sequenced in a study of PD-1 blockade in classical Hodgkin lymphoma. Time point indicated: cycle 4 day 1 (C4D1), after around six weeks of nivolumab. Every patient had relapsed following autologous stem cell transplantation, and cohorts differed in brentuximab vedotin exposure. Profiled with immunoSEQ multiplex PCR; TCRdb holds only in-frame clones, not every one. The sample lists just under 40,000 clones; around 80% were seen once. This material consisted of peripheral blood mononuclear cells (PBMCs), taken before the fourth cycle of nivolumab. Receptors originate from a human donor with classical Hodgkin lymphoma.

V is TRBV5-8 and J is TRBJ2-2; TRBD1 might be the D (5 bases). The CDR3 is 15 residues long. From germline, CDR1 is SGHTS and CDR2 YDEGEE. The germline V and J ends were trimmed by 2 bases and 5 bases, with 13 bases remaining between them. CDR3 bases: TGTGCCAGCAGCTTAAAACTCGCAGGGACCGGGGAGCTGTTTTTT. Translation gives CASSLKLAGTGELFF.

The V and J genes are TRBV5-4 and TRBJ1-2; 9 bases match TRBD1. Germline V CDR1 and CDR2: SGHNT, YYREEE (reference sequence). J lost 5 bases, V lost 4 bases, and 9 bases had no gene match. The CDR3 is 15 amino acids. The CDR3 here is CASSLSTGTGYGYTF. The CDR3 DNA reads as TGTGCCAGCAGCCTCTCCACCGGGACAGGGTATGGCTACACCTTC.

This rearrangement joins TRBV5-5 to TRBJ1-2, with D tentatively TRBD1 (6 bases). The CDR3 length is 15 residues. The germline V gene encodes CDR1 SGHKS and CDR2 YYEKEE (reference sequence). With 3 bases removed from V and 4 bases from J, the gap between germline ends came to 16 bases. The CDR3 coding sequence is TGTGCCAGCAGCTCCGGACAGCTCCTAAGCTATGGCTACACCTTC. This translates into CASSSGQLLSYGYTF.

The chain uses TRBV10-3 and TRBJ2-2; 7 bases match TRBD1. CDR1 and CDR2 (germline): ENHRY, SYGVKD. This CDR3 region has 14 residues. V lost 6 bases to trimming and J lost 6 bases; unmatched junction nucleotides: 7. CDR3 sequence: CAISDPQGSGELFF. In nucleotides, the CDR3 is TGTGCCATCAGCGACCCACAGGGGTCCGGGGAGCTGTTTTTT.

This clone appeared a few times. The J gene is TRBJ1-4, the V gene TRBV27; tentative D call: TRBD1 (5 bases). The CDR3 is 14 residues long. Germline V gene data show CDR1 as MNHEY and CDR2 as SMNVEV (reference sequence). Trimming removed 5 bases at V and 12 bases at J, with 19 bases between. CDR3 region: CASSIGTALGELFF. DNA of the CDR3: TGTGCCAGCAGTATTGGGACCGCCCTTGGGGAACTGTTTTTT.

The V gene is TRBV10-3, the J gene TRBJ1-6; TRBD1 aligns across 9 bases. J was trimmed by 5 bases and V by 7 bases; bases with no gene match: 18. The CDR3 consists of 19 residues. Looked up from germline, CDR1 is ENHRY and CDR2 is SYGVKD. CDR3 sequence: CAIKMGTGIGILDNSPLHF. The CDR3 nucleotides are TGTGCCATCAAGATGGGGACAGGGATAGGGATATTGGATAATTCACCCCTCCACTTT.

This chain uses TRBV11-2 with TRBJ2-2; TRBD1 aligns across 9 bases. Germline CDR1 is SGHAT and CDR2 is FQNNGV. V shed 3 bases and J 2 bases; nucleotides not matched to a gene: 7. The length of the CDR3 is 17 residues. The CDR3 loop reads CASSFGDRVVNTGELFF. For the CDR3, the DNA is TGTGCCAGCAGCTTCGGGGACAGGGTGGTTAACACCGGGGAGCTGTTTTTT.

This chain uses TRBV29-1 with TRBJ1-3, with D hard to call. Trimming shortened V by 4 bases and J by 2 bases, and 27 bases separated the two germline ends. From germline, CDR1 is SQVTM and CDR2 ANQGSEA. The CDR3 loop spans 19 amino acids. The DNA of the CDR3 is TGCAGCGTTGTAGGTGCTGAGGACCGGGATACAGTAACTGGAAACACCATATATTTT. Amino acid sequence: CSVVGAEDRDTVTGNTIYF.

This rearrangement joins TRBV7-9 to TRBJ2-5, with D tentatively TRBD1 (6 bases). Trimming left V 4 bases short and J 2 bases short, with 14 bases between. This CDR3 has 15 amino acids. CDR1 and CDR2 (germline): SEHNR, FQNEAQ (reference sequence). The CDR3 spells CASSSPGTQQETQYF. In DNA, the CDR3 is TGTGCCAGCAGCTCCCCCGGGACACAACAAGAGACCCAGTACTTC.

This clone was seen a single time. J is TRBJ2-1 and V is TRBV6-1; no reliable D call. The germline V gene encodes CDR1 MNHNS and CDR2 SASEGT. The CDR3 contains 13 residues. Trimming took off 1 base at V and 4 bases at J, with 5 bases between the two ends. The CDR3 DNA reads TGTGCCAGCAGTGAAGGAGCTTACAATGAGCAGTTCTTC. Protein product: CASSEGAYNEQFF.